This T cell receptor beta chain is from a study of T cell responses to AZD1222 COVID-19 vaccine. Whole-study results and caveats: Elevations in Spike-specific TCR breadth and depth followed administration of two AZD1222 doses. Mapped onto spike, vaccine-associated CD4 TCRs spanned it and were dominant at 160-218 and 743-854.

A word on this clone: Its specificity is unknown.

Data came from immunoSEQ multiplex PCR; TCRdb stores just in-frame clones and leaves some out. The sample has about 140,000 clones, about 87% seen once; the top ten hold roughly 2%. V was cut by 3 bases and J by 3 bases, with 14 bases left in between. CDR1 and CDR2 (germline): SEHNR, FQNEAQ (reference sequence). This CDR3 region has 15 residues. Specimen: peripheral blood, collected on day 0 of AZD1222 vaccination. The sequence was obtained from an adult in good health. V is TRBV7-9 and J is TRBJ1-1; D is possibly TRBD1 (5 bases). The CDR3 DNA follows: TGTGCCAGCAGCTTCGGCAGGGTGGGAGACACTGAAGCTTTCTTT. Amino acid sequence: CASSFGRVGDTEAFF.